A single sample gave rise to the 13 T cell receptor beta chains below, sequenced in a study of shared T cell receptors in the human thymus. Measured with immunoSEQ multiplex PCR; TCRdb has only the in-frame clones, and not every one. This table has some 660,000 clones, more than 70% appearing once. These data were likewise used in another study, on human thymus T cells.

The sample taken for sequencing was thymocytes. These receptors were taken from a boy under three years old with a congenital heart defect.

A word on this clone: Sequence at one end of the junction differs from germline and may be a read error. Distinct nucleotide sequences in the sample also encode this CDR3. This sequence joins TRBV4-3 and TRBJ1-6; 7 nucleotides align to TRBD1. Looked up from germline, CDR1 is LGHNA and CDR2 is YSLEER. CDR3 length equals 16 residues. This CDR3 reads CASSPQWCTGDSPLHF. DNA of the CDR3: TGCGCCAGCAGCCCCCAATGGTGCACAGGGGATTCCCCCCTCCACTTT.

The chain's CDR3 is CASSQSGATGRYTEAFF. CDR3 nucleotides: TGCGCCAGCAGCCAATCCGGAGCGACAGGGCGGTACACTGAAGCTTTCTTT. The V call is TRBV4-3, the J call TRBJ1-1, with 7 bases identical to TRBD1. V lost 2 bases and J lost 3; bases outside the gene matches: 12. This CDR3 region has 17 residues. The germline V gene encodes CDR1 LGHNA and CDR2 YSLEER.

The chain links TRBV7-6 to TRBJ1-5; D not certain. The CDR3 is 13 residues long. The germline V and J ends were trimmed by 1 base and 4 bases, with 5 bases remaining between them. In germline, CDR1 is SGHVS, CDR2 FNYEAQ. This CDR3 is CASSLDSNQPQHF. The CDR3 nucleotides read TGTGCCAGCAGCTTAGACAGTAATCAGCCCCAGCATTTT.

The rearrangement uses TRBV4-3 and TRBJ1-4; TRBD1 matches at 9 bases. This CDR3 has 16 amino acids. From germline, CDR1 is LGHNA and CDR2 YSLEER. Losses at the gene ends were 4 bases for V and 3 bases for J; bases not matched to a gene: 6. CDR3 bases: TGCGCCAGCAGCCGCGCGGGACAGGGCCCTAATGAAAAACTGTTTTTT. Its protein is CASSRAGQGPNEKLFF.

This chain uses TRBV6-5 with TRBJ2-3; D uncertain. Germline V gene sequence: CDR1 MNHEY, CDR2 SVGAGI. Trimming pared 6 bases from V and 5 bases from J, leaving 9 bases between. This CDR3 is built from 12 residues. DNA for the CDR3: TGTGCCAGCAGAGATAACAGAGATACGCAGTATTTT. Translated: CASRDNRDTQYF.

The V call is TRBV7-6, the J call TRBJ1-1; the D gene is possibly TRBD1 (6 bases). With 5 bases removed from V and 2 bases from J, the gap between germline ends came to 18 bases. Germline V gives CDR1 SGHVS, CDR2 FNYEAQ. There are 16 residues in the CDR3. DNA for the CDR3: TGTGCCAGCAGCCCCAATAGGGGGGGGCCCAACACTGAAGCTTTCTTT. Protein product: CASSPNRGGPNTEAFF.

The J gene is TRBJ1-1, the V gene TRBV5-6; D is uncertain. CDR3 length: 15 residues. Germline CDR1 and CDR2: SGHDT and YYEEEE. Deletions cut 6 bases from V and 1 base from J, with 16 bases between. The CDR3 spells CASTAFGPRNTEAFF. CDR3 bases: TGTGCCAGCACCGCCTTTGGGCCCCGGAACACTGAAGCTTTCTTT.

This clone was recorded once. One end of the junction is discordant with germline, which a read error may explain. This CDR3 reads CASSQGSGRASHEQYF. The CDR3 nucleotides are TGTGCCAGCAGCCAAGGGTCCGGGAGGGCCTCCCACGAGCAGTACTTC. V and J are TRBV14 and TRBJ2-7; 8 bases align to TRBD2. CDR3 length: 16 amino acids. CDR1 is SGHDN and CDR2 is FVKESK in the germline V gene.

This clone was observed a few times. V gene TRBV7-6 combines with J gene TRBJ2-7, with D perhaps matching TRBD1 (6 bases). Germline lookup yields CDR1 SGHVS and CDR2 FNYEAQ. The germline V and J ends were trimmed by 1 base and 1 base, with 11 bases remaining between them. The CDR3 is 15 amino acids. The CDR3 DNA follows: TGTGCCAGCAGCTTAGTAGACAGGACATCCTACGAGCAGTACTTC. This translates into CASSLVDRTSYEQYF.

This chain joins TRBV6-5 and TRBJ1-5, with D uncertain. The CDR3 length is 15 residues. V gave up 4 bases and J gave up 0 bases, with 10 bases separating them. CDR1 and CDR2 (germline): MNHEY, SVGAGI. The DNA for the CDR3 is TGTGCCAGCAGTTCCGCACAGTATAGCAATCAGCCCCAGCATTTT. This sequence encodes CASSSAQYSNQPQHF.

V usage is TRBV21-1 and J usage is TRBJ1-5; TRBD1 is the table's D call and was not checked against the DNA. TRBV21-1 is a known pseudogene. The CDR3 covers 21 residues. The CDR3 protein is CASSKEGLWQPPKGGNQPQHF. In nucleotides, the CDR3 is TGTGCCAGCAGCAAAGAAGGTTTGTGGCAGCCACCAAAAGGGGGCAATCAGCCCCAGCATTTT.

V gene TRBV4-3 combines with J gene TRBJ1-3; TRBD1 matches 9 bases. V was pared by 0 bases and J by 4 bases, with 4 bases of the junction left unmatched. The germline V gene encodes CDR1 LGHNA and CDR2 YSLEER. The CDR3 is 16 residues long. This chain's CDR3 is CASSQDTGGRGNTIYF. The DNA of the CDR3 is TGCGCCAGCAGCCAAGATACAGGGGGCAGGGGAAACACCATATATTTT.

The chain combines TRBV27 with TRBJ2-3, with TRBD1 matching over 7 bases. With V trimmed by 5 bases and J by 2 bases, 4 bases remained unmatched. Germline CDR1 reads MNHEY; CDR2 reads SMNVEV (reference sequence). The CDR3 is made up of 14 amino acids. The chain's CDR3 is CASSGDRATDTQYF. CDR3 coding DNA: TGTGCCAGCAGTGGTGACAGGGCCACAGATACGCAGTATTTT.